Following are 25 T cell receptor beta chains from one sample sequenced in a study of cytomegalovirus exposure and HLA in healthy donors (TCRdb year 2017). Library preparation employed the immunoSEQ multiplex PCR assay. For the multiplex PCR, a mixture combining 60 forward primers for TCR Vbeta segments and 13 reverse primers for TCR Jbeta segments was used. The clones in this table, taken by TCRdb from immuneACCESS, are in-frame only. Not every clone is retained; where verified, under half of the shortfall comes from an unresolved V gene, and the cause of the rest is unknown. This sample holds 150,000 or so clones; about 75% were observed only once. Of the sample, approximately 10% is held by the ten largest clones. Sequencing was carried out using PBMCs. The source of these receptors is a man aged 18 to 30 in good health and CMV-seropositive.

The chain is built from TRBV6-5 and TRBJ1-1, with TRBD1 matching over 7 bases. Looked up from germline, CDR1 is MNHEY and CDR2 is SVGAGI. The CDR3 covers 14 residues. The trim removed 2 bases at V and 0 bases at J, leaving 0 bases unmatched. The CDR3 here is CASSYDRVNTEAFF. CDR3 coding DNA: TGTGCCAGCAGTTACGACAGGGTGAACACTGAAGCTTTCTTT.

The chain couples TRBV28 to TRBJ2-7; TRBD1 matches at 10 bases. Germline V gene lookup returns CDR1 MDHEN and CDR2 SYDVKM. CDR3 length: 13 residues. V dropped 8 bases and J dropped 3; count of bases not matched to a gene: 4. The CDR3 DNA reads TGTGCCAGCCAAGGACAGGGGGGCTACGAGCAGTACTTC. It codes for CASQGQGGYEQYF.

This sequence joins TRBV6-1 and TRBJ2-7, with 8 nucleotides matching TRBD2. The germline CDR1 and CDR2 sequences are MNHNS and SASEGT. V lost 3 bases to trimming and J lost 7 bases; unmatched junction nucleotides: 14. This CDR3 region has 16 residues. The CDR3, as DNA: TGTGCCAGCAGTGAGTTTCGGGAGGGGGAGAGACGAGAGCAGTACTTC. The encoded protein is CASSEFREGERREQYF.

The chain carries TRBV5-1 and TRBJ2-7; 7 bases match TRBD1. The J segment lost 7 bases and the V segment lost 3 bases, leaving 13 bases of the junction unmatched. The CDR3 covers 15 residues. In germline, CDR1 is SGHRS, CDR2 YFSETQ. CDR3 in amino acids: CASSSQGQTLREQYF. The CDR3 region has the DNA TGCGCCAGCAGCTCACAGGGACAGACCCTTCGGGAGCAGTACTTC.

This sequence joins TRBV6-5 and TRBJ1-1, with D unclear. The germline V gene encodes CDR1 MNHEY and CDR2 SVGAGI. This CDR3 region has 15 residues. Trimming left V 3 bases short and J 2 bases short, with 13 bases between. The CDR3 DNA follows: TGTGCCAGCAGTTATAGTAACAGTATAAACACTGAAGCTTTCTTT. It encodes CASSYSNSINTEAFF.

The chain employs TRBV19 and TRBJ2-7; a weak D match, TRBD1 (6 bases). This CDR3 spans 17 amino acids. In germline, CDR1 is LNHDA, CDR2 SQIVND (reference sequence). V was pared by 4 bases and J by 2 bases, with 21 bases between. The CDR3 loop reads CASSSYPTGSNTYEQYF. As DNA, the CDR3 is TGTGCCAGTAGTAGCTACCCAACAGGGAGCAACACCTACGAGCAGTACTTC.

The chain employs TRBV9 and TRBJ2-2, with a weak D call TRBD2 (5 bases). The CDR3 is made up of 14 amino acids. V was clipped by 0 bases and J by 6 bases, with 9 bases between them. Looked up from germline, CDR1 is SGDLS and CDR2 is YYNGEE. CDR3 DNA: TGTGCCAGCAGCGTAGGTGGGAGCGCCGGGGAGCTGTTTTTT. The encoded protein is CASSVGGSAGELFF.

This chain joins TRBV11-1 and TRBJ2-3, with TRBD2 matching over 8 bases. Germline values: CDR1 SGHAT, CDR2 FQDESV (reference sequence). The CDR3 is 14 amino acids. Germline trimming cut 6 bases from V and 4 bases from J; bases unmatched to any gene: 6. The CDR3 loop reads CASSHTSGSDTQYF. CDR3 DNA sequence: TGTGCCAGCAGTCACACTAGCGGATCAGATACGCAGTATTTT.

The chain employs TRBV9 and TRBJ1-1; 9 nucleotides match TRBD1. The CDR3 is 15 amino acids. The V gene end was trimmed by 3 bases and the J gene end by 4 bases; junction bases not matched to a gene: 7. Germline CDR1 reads SGDLS; CDR2 reads YYNGEE. CDR3 region: CASSGQGGAITEAFF. For the CDR3, the DNA is TGTGCCAGCAGCGGACAGGGGGGGGCGATCACTGAAGCTTTCTTT.

The chain is built from TRBV19 and TRBJ2-7; TRBD1 aligns across 7 bases. There are 13 residues in the CDR3. Germline trimming cut 10 bases from V and 7 bases from J; bases unmatched to any gene: 13. In germline, CDR1 is LNHDA, CDR2 SQIVND (reference sequence). For the CDR3, the DNA is TGTGCCACCAAGGGGGACAGATTTTATGAGCAGTACTTC. Amino acids: CATKGDRFYEQYF.

This clone was found once. This chain links TRBV7-9 with TRBJ2-7; 9 nucleotides agree with TRBD2. The germline CDR1 and CDR2 sequences are SEHNR and FQNEAQ (reference sequence). The V gene end was trimmed by 6 bases and the J gene end by 3 bases; junction bases not matched to a gene: 9. The CDR3 runs 15 residues. CDR3 sequence: CASSSTSGTNYEQYF. DNA for the CDR3: TGTGCCAGCAGTTCGACTAGCGGAACAAACTACGAGCAGTACTTC.

V gene TRBV5-4 combines with J gene TRBJ2-4; 11 nucleotides line up with TRBD2. Germline assignment: CDR1 SGHNT and CDR2 YYREEE (reference sequence). The CDR3 loop spans 12 amino acids. Trimming at V came to 8 bases and at J to 11 bases, leaving 6 bases not matched to a gene. CDR3 in amino acids: CASSGTSGVQYF. The CDR3 nucleotides read TGTGCCAGTTCCGGGACTAGCGGAGTTCAGTACTTC. The full variable domain, its missing parts supplied by reference TRBV5-4 and TRBJ2-4, is ETGVTQSPTHLIKTRGQQVTLRCSSQSGHNTVSWYQQALGQGPQFIFQYYREEENGRGNFPPRFSGLQFPNYSSELNVNALELDDSALYLCASSGTSGVQYFGAGTRLSVL.

Only a few counts were recorded for this clone. The chain recombines TRBV6-1 with TRBJ1-6; weak D call: TRBD1 (6 bases). Germline values: CDR1 MNHNS, CDR2 SASEGT. V shed 8 bases and J shed 7 bases, with 15 bases lying between them. The CDR3 extends over 14 amino acids. The CDR3, as DNA: TGTGCCAGCTTCACAGGGCCGGGGAATTCACCCCTCCACTTT. It yields the protein CASFTGPGNSPLHF.

CDR3 nucleotides: TGTGCCAGCAGTGCTAAAATAGGGGTTCAGCCCCAGCATTTT. Encoded protein: CASSAKIGVQPQHF. The chain has TRBV6-4 and TRBJ1-5, with a weak D call TRBD1 (5 bases). Germline V gene data show CDR1 as MRHNA and CDR2 as SNTAGT. V lost 4 bases and J 6 bases, leaving 13 bases between the germline ends. This CDR3 has 14 amino acids.

This clone was seen a single time. The chain recombines TRBV7-9 with TRBJ1-2, with D uncertain. The CDR3 length is 13 residues. The germline V gene encodes CDR1 SEHNR and CDR2 FQNEAQ (reference sequence). V lost 2 bases and J lost 2, with 6 bases in between. Written as DNA, the CDR3 is TGTGCCAGCAGCTTAACAGAGAACTATGGCTACACCTTC. Protein product: CASSLTENYGYTF.

The chain combines TRBV7-8 with TRBJ1-1, with D tentatively TRBD1 (6 bases). This CDR3 contains 19 residues. CDR1 is SGHVS, CDR2 FQNEAQ, per germline. Trimming took off 1 base at V and 1 base at J, with 22 bases between the two ends. The DNA of the CDR3 is TGTGCCAGCAGCTTAGTAGTACCCCCCGAAACGACAGGGAACACTGAAGCTTTCTTT. It translates to CASSLVVPPETTGNTEAFF.

This clone showed up just a few times. The J gene is TRBJ2-7, the V gene TRBV7-8, with unresolved D. V was cut by 5 bases and J by 6 bases, with 17 bases left in between. This CDR3 spans 14 amino acids. Germline V CDR1 and CDR2: SGHVS, FQNEAQ. For the CDR3, the DNA is TGTGCCAGCAGCACCCAACAGTGGAAAGGCGAGCAGTACTTC. Its translation: CASSTQQWKGEQYF.

This chain uses TRBV19 with TRBJ1-1, with 7 bases identical to TRBD1. V gave up 6 bases and J gave up 1 base; unmatched junction bases: 5. CDR1 is LNHDA and CDR2 is SQIVND in the germline V gene (reference sequence). The CDR3 has 14 amino acids. In nucleotides, the CDR3 is TGTGCCAGTAGCGACAGGGTGGGGAACACTGAAGCTTTCTTT. Its protein is CASSDRVGNTEAFF.

V usage is TRBV11-3 and J usage is TRBJ2-3, with unresolved D. Germline-derived CDR1 and CDR2 are SGHNT and YENEEA. Trimming stripped 0 bases from V and 5 bases from J, with 6 bases between. The CDR3 covers 13 residues. The CDR3 sequence is CASSLDPGDTQYF. In DNA, the CDR3 is TGTGCCAGCAGCTTAGATCCCGGAGATACGCAGTATTTT.

This clone was recorded only once. The CDR3 is CASSIGGLVNQPQHF. The CDR3 nucleotides are TGTGCCAGTAGTATAGGGGGGCTAGTCAATCAGCCCCAGCATTTT. V usage is TRBV19 and J usage is TRBJ1-5; TRBD1 might be the D (6 bases). This CDR3 has 15 residues. Germline lookup yields CDR1 LNHDA and CDR2 SQIVND (reference sequence). Deletions cut 1 base from V and 3 bases from J, with 10 bases between.

This clone was seen just once. The chain couples TRBV2 to TRBJ2-3; 12 bases line up with TRBD2. The trim removed 4 bases at V and 6 bases at J, leaving 5 bases unmatched. Germline V gene sequence: CDR1 SNHLY, CDR2 FYNNEI. The CDR3 loop spans 15 amino acids. The CDR3 reads CASSGLAGVWDTQYF. CDR3 DNA: TGTGCCAGCAGTGGACTAGCGGGAGTATGGGATACGCAGTATTTT.

This chain connects TRBV6-1 to TRBJ2-2; 10 bases are shared with TRBD1. With V trimmed by 6 bases and J by 7 bases, 5 bases remained unmatched. This CDR3 is built from 14 residues. Germline-derived CDR1 and CDR2 are MNHNS and SASEGT. CDR3 sequence (DNA): TGTGCCAGCAGGAGACAGGGGGCTATCGGGGAGCTGTTTTTT. Translating it yields CASRRQGAIGELFF.

CDR3 in DNA: TGCGCCAGCAGCTTGGGAGAGACAGGGTATTATGGCTACACCTTC. This codes for CASSLGETGYYGYTF. The chain joins TRBV5-1 to TRBJ1-2, with TRBD1 matching 7 bases. Losses at the gene ends were 0 bases for V and 5 bases for J; bases not matched to a gene: 7. There are 15 residues in the CDR3. Germline values: CDR1 SGHRS, CDR2 YFSETQ.

This clone was found a few times. This chain connects TRBV5-1 to TRBJ2-3; TRBD2 aligns across 9 bases. The CDR3 extends over 14 amino acids. V was clipped by 2 bases and J by 4 bases; unmatched bases: 2. Germline V gene sequence: CDR1 SGHRS, CDR2 YFSETQ. CDR3 nucleotide sequence: TGCGCCAGCAGCTTAGCGGGAGGCTCAGATACGCAGTATTTT. Amino acid sequence: CASSLAGGSDTQYF. The complete variable domain, with remaining parts taken from reference TRBV5-1 and TRBJ2-3, reads KAGVTQTPRYLIKTRGQQVTLSCSPISGHRSVSWYQQTPGQGLQFLFEYFSETQRNKGNFPGRFSGRQFSNSRSEMNVSTLELGDSALYLCASSLAGGSDTQYFGPGTRLTVL.

This chain uses TRBV11-2 with TRBJ1-2; tentative D call: TRBD1 (5 bases). The V end was cut by 1 base, the J end by 2 bases, with 8 bases between. CDR1 and CDR2 (germline): SGHAT, FQNNGV. CDR3 length: 14 amino acids. The CDR3 loop reads CASSLVGANYGYTF. The CDR3 coding sequence is TGTGCCAGCAGCTTAGTAGGGGCGAACTATGGCTACACCTTC.